The rows below give T cell receptor beta chains drawn from one sample of a study of blood T cells in healthy people across ages. Each CDR3 protein is one row after TCRdb ran MiXCR on the 5' RACE reads. The data contain approximately 790,000 distinct CDR3 sequences, around 62% of them singletons. Sequencing input: blood. Every receptor here comes from a man aged 25-45 years in good health. CDR3s include the opening cysteine and the closing phenylalanine or tryptophan. Each record gives: clone size, J gene, D gene, CDR3 length, V gene, CDR3 protein, CDR3 DNA. The D gene is left open where the match is weak. Not all rows give a size; the values are once, few, many and, for expanded clones, a class.

-	TRBJ2-7	-	17	TRBV9	CASSAPQGMDPSNERYF	TGTGCCAGCAGCGCCCCCCAGGGAATGGACCCCTCGAACGAGCGGTACTTC
-	TRBJ1-2	-	14	TRBV28	CASSPRALFYGYTF	TGTGCCAGCAGCCCCCGGGCCTTGTTCTACGGCTACACCTTC
-	TRBJ1-2	-	13	TRBV15	CATSPWAVNGYTF	TGTGCCACCAGTCCCTGGGCTGTTAATGGCTACACCTTC
-	TRBJ1-5	TRBD1	15	TRBV9	CASSVEGQGPQPQHF	TGTGCCAGCAGCGTAGAGGGACAGGGGCCTCAGCCCCAGCATTTT
few	TRBJ2-7	TRBD2	18	TRBV4-2	CASSQEGLAGDPSYEQYF	TGTGCCAGCAGCCAAGAGGGACTAGCGGGGGACCCATCCTACGAGCAGTACTTC
-	TRBJ2-3	-	17	TRBV4-2	CASSQYLFEGYTDTQYF	TGTGCCAGCAGCCAGTACCTTTTTGAGGGATACACAGATACGCAGTATTTT
-	TRBJ2-6	-	16	TRBV15	CATSRESSAGANVLTF	TGTGCCACCAGCAGAGAGTCTTCTGCTGGGGCCAACGTCCTGACTTTC
few	TRBJ2-5	TRBD1	14	TRBV6-5	CASSYQGAAETQYF	TGTGCCAGCAGTTACCAGGGGGCGGCAGAGACCCAGTACTTC
once	TRBJ1-1	TRBD1	16	TRBV28	CASIPTGDSLNTEAFF	TGTGCCAGCATCCCTACCGGGGACAGCCTGAACACTGAAGCTTTCTTT
few	TRBJ2-1	-	14	TRBV29-1	CSVDRDSLGNEQFF	TGCAGCGTTGACCGGGACTCCCTCGGAAATGAGCAGTTCTTC
-	TRBJ1-5	-	14	TRBV7-2	CASSFRSTQQPQHF	TGTGCCAGCAGCTTCAGGTCTACGCAGCAGCCCCAGCATTTT
-	TRBJ1-2	-	14	TRBV6-1	CASSMRQAPYGYTF	TGTGCCAGCAGTATGAGACAGGCCCCCTATGGCTACACCTTC
-	TRBJ2-1	TRBD2	16	TRBV7-2	CASSPRPAGDYNEQFF	TGTGCCAGCAGCCCCCGCCCAGCGGGGGACTACAATGAGCAGTTCTTT
-	TRBJ2-5	-	15	TRBV11-2	CASSKEFSYQETQYF	TGTGCCAGCAGCAAGGAGTTCAGTTACCAAGAGACCCAGTACTTC
-	TRBJ2-7	-	13	TRBV7-2	CASSLVSQDEQYF	TGTGCCAGCAGCTTAGTCTCGCAGGACGAGCAGTACTTC
few	TRBJ2-7	TRBD1	15	TRBV4-3	CASSHTTGQGDEQYF	TGCGCCAGCAGCCATACCACGGGACAGGGGGACGAGCAGTACTTC
-	TRBJ1-2	TRBD1	17	TRBV29-1	CSVEGGPDRVMGYGYTF	TGCAGCGTTGAAGGGGGCCCGGACAGGGTAATGGGGTATGGCTACACCTTC